This T cell receptor beta chain is from a study of T cell repertoires in ileal Crohn's disease. The study's findings and limits: All patients with clonality above 26.8% had endoscopic recurrence.

In the case of this clone: Its specificity is unknown.

Per sample, roughly 0.45 micrograms of biopsy DNA were TCRB immunosequenced. TCRdb keeps only in-frame clones here, not all; method: immunoSEQ multiplex PCR. The table has about 4,900 clones, more than 75% seen once; the top ten hold 4.5% to 6%. J lost 0 bases, V lost 1 base, and 6 bases had no gene match. Germline CDR1 is SGHTA and CDR2 is FQGNSA. This CDR3 has 16 residues. The specimen sequenced was ileal tissue. The clonotype comes from an adult with Crohn's disease. The chain is built from TRBV7-2 and TRBJ2-7, with 7 bases matching TRBD1. CDR3 sequence (DNA): TGTGCCAGCAGCTTAGGATCCGGGACAGTCTCCTACGAGCAGTACTTC. Protein sequence: CASSLGSGTVSYEQYF.